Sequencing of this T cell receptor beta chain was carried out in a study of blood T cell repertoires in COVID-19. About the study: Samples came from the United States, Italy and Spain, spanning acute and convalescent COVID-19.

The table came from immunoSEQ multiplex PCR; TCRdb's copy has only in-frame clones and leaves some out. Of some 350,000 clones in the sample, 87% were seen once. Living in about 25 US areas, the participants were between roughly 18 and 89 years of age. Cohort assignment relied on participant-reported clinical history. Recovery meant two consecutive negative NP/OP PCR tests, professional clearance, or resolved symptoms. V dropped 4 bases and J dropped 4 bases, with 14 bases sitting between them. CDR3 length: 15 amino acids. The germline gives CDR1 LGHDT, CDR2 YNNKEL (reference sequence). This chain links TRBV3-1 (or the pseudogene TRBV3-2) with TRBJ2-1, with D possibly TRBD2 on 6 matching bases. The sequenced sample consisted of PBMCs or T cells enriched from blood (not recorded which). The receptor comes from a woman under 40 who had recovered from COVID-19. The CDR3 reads CASSPRDSPYNEQFF. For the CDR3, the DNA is TGTGCCAGCAGCCCCCGGGACTCACCATACAATGAGCAGTTCTTC.